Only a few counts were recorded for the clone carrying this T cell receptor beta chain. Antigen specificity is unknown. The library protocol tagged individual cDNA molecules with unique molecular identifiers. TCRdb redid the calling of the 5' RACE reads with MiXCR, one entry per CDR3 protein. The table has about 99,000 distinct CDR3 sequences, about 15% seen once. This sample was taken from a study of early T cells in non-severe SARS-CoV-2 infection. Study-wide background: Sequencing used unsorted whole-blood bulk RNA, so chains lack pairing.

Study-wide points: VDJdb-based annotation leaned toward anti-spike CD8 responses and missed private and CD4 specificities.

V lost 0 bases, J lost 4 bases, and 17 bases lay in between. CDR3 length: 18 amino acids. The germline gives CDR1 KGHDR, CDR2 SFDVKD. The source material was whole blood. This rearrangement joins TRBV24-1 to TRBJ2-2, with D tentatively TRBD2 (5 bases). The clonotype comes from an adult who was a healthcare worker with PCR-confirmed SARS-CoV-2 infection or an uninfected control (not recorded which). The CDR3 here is CATSDLPMDPAGTGELFF. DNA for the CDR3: TGTGCCACCAGTGATTTGCCCATGGATCCGGCGGGCACCGGGGAGCTGTTTTTT.